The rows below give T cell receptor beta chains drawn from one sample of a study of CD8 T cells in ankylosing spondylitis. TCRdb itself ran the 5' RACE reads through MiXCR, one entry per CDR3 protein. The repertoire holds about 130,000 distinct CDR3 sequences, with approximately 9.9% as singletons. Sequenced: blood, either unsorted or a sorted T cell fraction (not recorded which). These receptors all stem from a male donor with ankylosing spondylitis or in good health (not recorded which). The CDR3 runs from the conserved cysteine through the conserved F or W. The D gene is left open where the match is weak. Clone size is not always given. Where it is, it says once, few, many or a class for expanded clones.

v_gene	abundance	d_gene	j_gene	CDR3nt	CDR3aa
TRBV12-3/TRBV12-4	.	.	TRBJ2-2	TGTGCCAGCAGTACGCGGTACACCGGGGAGCTGTTTTTT	CASSTRYTGELFF
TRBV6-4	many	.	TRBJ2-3	TGTGCCAGCAGTACTAGATACCGCCCGACGCAGTATTTT	CASSTRYRPTQYF
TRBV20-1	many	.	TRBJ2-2	TGCAGTGCGTTCGGACATTCGGACACCGGGGAGCTGTTTTTT	CSAFGHSDTGELFF
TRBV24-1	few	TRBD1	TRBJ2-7	TGTGCCACCAGTGATGCGGACAGGTCCCACGAGCAGTACTTC	CATSDADRSHEQYF
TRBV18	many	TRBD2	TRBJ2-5	TGTGCCAGCTCACCACCGAATTCTCTAGCGGGGAGCCAAGAGACCCAGTACTTC	CASSPPNSLAGSQETQYF
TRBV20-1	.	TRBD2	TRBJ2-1	TGCAGTGCTAGATTACCGGGACTAGCGGGGGACAATGAGCAGTTCTTC	CSARLPGLAGDNEQFF
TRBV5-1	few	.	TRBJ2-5	TGCGCCAGCAGTGAGGAGACTCAAGAGACCCAGTACTTC	CASSEETQETQYF
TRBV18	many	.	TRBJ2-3	TGTGCCAGCTCACCTCCCGGGACTGACAGCACAGATACGCAGTATTTT	CASSPPGTDSTDTQYF
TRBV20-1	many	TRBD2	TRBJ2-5	TGCAGTGTTGACAGCGGGAGGAAAGAGACCCAGTACTTC	CSVDSGRKETQYF
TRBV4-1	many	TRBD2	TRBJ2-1	TGCGCCAGCAGCCAGCACCTAGCGGGAGGGGACAATGAGCAGTTCTTC	CASSQHLAGGDNEQFF
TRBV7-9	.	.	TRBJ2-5	TGTGCCAGCAGCTTAATCCCCGCAGAGACCCAGTACTTC	CASSLIPAETQYF
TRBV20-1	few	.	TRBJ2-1	TGCAGTGCTAGATTTCGTTTGGGATCCTACAATGAGCAGTTCTTC	CSARFRLGSYNEQFF
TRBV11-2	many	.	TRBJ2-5	TGTGCCAGCAGCAAGTTGGGGGGAGTTGAGACCCAGTACTTC	CASSKLGGVETQYF
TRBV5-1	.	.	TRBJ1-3	TGCGCCAGCAGCTTGGATCTGAGCGAAGGAAACACCATATATTTT	CASSLDLSEGNTIYF
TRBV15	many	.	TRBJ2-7	TGTGCCACCAGCAGAGGGAGAATAGCATCGCGCGAGCAGTACTTC	CATSRGRIASREQYF
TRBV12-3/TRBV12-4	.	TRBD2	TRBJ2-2	TGTGCCAGCAGTCCCCTTCCGGGAGGGACCGGGGAGCTGTTTTTT	CASSPLPGGTGELFF
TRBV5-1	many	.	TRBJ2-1	TGCGCCAGCAGCTTGGCCCAGGGTTTCTACAATGAGCAGTTCTTC	CASSLAQGFYNEQFF
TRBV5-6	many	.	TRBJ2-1	TGTGCCAGCAGCTTGACGGGACCCCTCCTCCATGAGCAGTTCTTC	CASSLTGPLLHEQFF
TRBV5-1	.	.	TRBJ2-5	TGCGCCAGCATCTTAGTGGGAGGCGAAGAGACCCAGTACTTC	CASILVGGEETQYF
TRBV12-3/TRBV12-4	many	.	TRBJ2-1	TGTGCCAGCAGCCCGTTAAATGAGCAGTTCTTC	CASSPLNEQFF
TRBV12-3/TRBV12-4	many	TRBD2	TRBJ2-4	TGTGCCAGCACCACAAGGAGGGACTATGAAAACATTCAGTACTTC	CASTTRRDYENIQYF
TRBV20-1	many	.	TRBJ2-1	TGCAGTCCGGTGAAGAGCTCCTACAATGAGCAGTTCTTC	CSPVKSSYNEQFF